This T cell receptor beta chain stems from a study of blood T cell repertoires in COVID-19. Sequencing used immunoSEQ multiplex PCR; TCRdb keeps in-frame clones, though not all of them. The top ten hold 5% of the sample, which has 290,000 or so clones, approximately 82% seen once. V lost 3 bases to trimming and J lost 1 base, with 10 bases between them. Germline V gene lookup returns CDR1 SGHVS and CDR2 FQNEAQ. CDR3 length: 15 amino acids. This clone has just one count. The sequence came from a man between 35 and 55 years old who had been exposed to COVID-19. What was sequenced was PBMCs or T cells enriched from blood (not recorded which). The V call is TRBV7-8, the J call TRBJ1-5, with D possibly matching TRBD1 (6 bases). CDR3 nucleotides: TGTGCCAGCAGCTTGGGACACCTGAGCAATCAGCCCCAGCATTTT. Translated, it gives CASSLGHLSNQPQHF. Combining the CDR3 with reference TRBV7-8 and TRBJ1-5 gives the whole variable domain GAGVSQSPRYKVAKRGQDVALRCDPISGHVSLFWYQQALGQGPEFLTYFQNEAQLDKSGLPSDRFFAERPEGSVSTLKIQRTQQEDSAVYLCASSLGHLSNQPQHFGDGTRLSIL.